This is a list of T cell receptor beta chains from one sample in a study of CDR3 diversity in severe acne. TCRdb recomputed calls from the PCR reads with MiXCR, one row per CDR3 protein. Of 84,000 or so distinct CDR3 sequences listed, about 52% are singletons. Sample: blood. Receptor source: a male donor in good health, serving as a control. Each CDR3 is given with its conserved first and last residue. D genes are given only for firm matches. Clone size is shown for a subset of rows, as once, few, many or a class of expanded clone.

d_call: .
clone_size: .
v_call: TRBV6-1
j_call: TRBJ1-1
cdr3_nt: TGTGCCAGCAGTGAATCGGGGGCAGGGCGTACTGAAGCTTTCTTT
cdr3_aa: CASSESGAGRTEAFF

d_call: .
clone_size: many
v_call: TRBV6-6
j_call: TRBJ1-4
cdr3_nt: TGTGCCAGCAGACTCCCACAGGGATTAAATGAAAAACTGTTTTTT
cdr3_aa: CASRLPQGLNEKLFF

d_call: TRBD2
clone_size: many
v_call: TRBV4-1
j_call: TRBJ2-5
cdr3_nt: TGCGCCAGCAGCCAAGCGTGGGGACTAGCGGGGGACCAAGAGACCCAGTACTTC
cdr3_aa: CASSQAWGLAGDQETQYF

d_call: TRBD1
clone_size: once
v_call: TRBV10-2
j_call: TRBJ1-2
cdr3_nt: TGCGCCAGTTCCACAGGGGGCATCAATGGCTACACCTTC
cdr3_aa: CASSTGGINGYTF

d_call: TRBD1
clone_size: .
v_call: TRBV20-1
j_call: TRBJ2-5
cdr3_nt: TGCAGTGCTCCGAGGACAGGGACCGGAGAGACCCAGTACTTC
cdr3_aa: CSAPRTGTGETQYF

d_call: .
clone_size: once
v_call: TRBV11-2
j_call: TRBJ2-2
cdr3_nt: TGTGCCAGCAGCTTACAATCATTTGGTGGGGAGCTGTTTTTT
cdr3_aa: CASSLQSFGGELFF

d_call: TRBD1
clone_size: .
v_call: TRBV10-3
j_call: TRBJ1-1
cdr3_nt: TGTGCCATCAGTGAGAGGGACAGGGGAAATGCTTTCTTT
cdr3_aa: CAISERDRGNAFF

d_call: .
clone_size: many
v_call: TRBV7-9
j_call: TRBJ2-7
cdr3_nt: TGTGCCAGCAGCTTAGGAGGGCCGTCCTACGAGCAGTACTTC
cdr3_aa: CASSLGGPSYEQYF

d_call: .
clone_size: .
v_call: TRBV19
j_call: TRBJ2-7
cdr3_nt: TGTGCCAGTAGTATAACCGGGCCCGCAGATACGCAGTACTTC
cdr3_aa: CASSITGPADTQYF

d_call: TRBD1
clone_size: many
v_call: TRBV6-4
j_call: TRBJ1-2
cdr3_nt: TGTGCCAGCAGTGCGGTCACAGGGGGTGGCTACACCTTC
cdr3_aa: CASSAVTGGGYTF

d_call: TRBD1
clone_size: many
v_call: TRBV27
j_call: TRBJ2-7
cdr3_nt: TGTGCCAGCAGTTTATTCTTCTGGACAGGGATCCACGAGCAGTACTTC
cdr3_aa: CASSLFFWTGIHEQYF

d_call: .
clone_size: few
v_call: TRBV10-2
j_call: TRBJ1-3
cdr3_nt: TGCGCCACCTCGATATCGGGGAGTGGAAACACCATATATTTT
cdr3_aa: CATSISGSGNTIYF

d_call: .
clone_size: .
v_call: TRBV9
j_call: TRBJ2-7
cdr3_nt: TGTGCCGGCAGCGTAGGAGGGACGGCCGCCTACGAGCAGTACTTC
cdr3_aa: CAGSVGGTAAYEQYF

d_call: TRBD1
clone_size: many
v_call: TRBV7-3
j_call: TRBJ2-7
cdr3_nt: TGTGCCAGCAGCTCGACAGGGGGCTCCTACGAGCAGTACTTC
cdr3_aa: CASSSTGGSYEQYF

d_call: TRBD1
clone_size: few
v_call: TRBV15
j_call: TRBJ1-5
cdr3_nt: TGTGCCACCAGCGGGGGACAGCTCAAAAGCAATCAGCCCCAGCATTTT
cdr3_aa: CATSGGQLKSNQPQHF

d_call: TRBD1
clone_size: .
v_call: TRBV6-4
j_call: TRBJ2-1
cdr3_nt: TGTGCCAGCAGTCCCACAGGGGGCTCGGGCAATCAGCAGTTCTTC
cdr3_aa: CASSPTGGSGNQQFF

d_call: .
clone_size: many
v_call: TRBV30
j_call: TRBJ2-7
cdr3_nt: TGTGCCTGGAGCCTAGTCAGTAACGAGCAGTACTTC
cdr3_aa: CAWSLVSNEQYF

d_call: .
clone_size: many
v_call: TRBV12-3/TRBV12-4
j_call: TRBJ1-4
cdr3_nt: TGTGCCAGCAGCCGCTACGCGGGAAGCGAAAAACTGTTTTTT
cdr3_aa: CASSRYAGSEKLFF